Below are 8 T cell receptor beta chains sequenced from a single sample in a study of T-cell memory formation after mild COVID-19 (dated by TCRdb to about 2021). Libraries were built with 5' RACE. The listed sequencing device is Illumina NovaSeq 6000. The raw public data were reprocessed by TCRdb itself: fastp quality trimming at Q25, MiXCR clonotype calling, in-frame beta chains only. Identical CDR3 proteins give one entry, which carries the most common genes and DNA. Recorded for this sample are just under 350,000 distinct CDR3 sequences; around 13% of them occurred a single time. The ten biggest clones cover 20% to 25% of the sample. Sequencing input: PBMCs or a T cell subset sorted from them (not recorded which). The receptors here all came from a man between 18 and 35 years old who had mild COVID-19 (a few samples of this study predate the infection). The sample titles of this study are shuffled in the database, so cell type and time point are left out; the donor was told from shared clones.

This clonotype was seen a handful of times. The chain uses TRBV5-1 and TRBJ1-5; D not certain. The CDR3 runs to 15 residues. The ends were cut back, 6 bases at V and 4 bases at J, with 17 bases in the middle. Germline V CDR1 and CDR2: SGHRS, YFSETQ. The CDR3 reads CASIEPGIGNQPQHF. CDR3 in DNA: TGCGCCAGCATCGAGCCGGGGATTGGGAATCAGCCCCAGCATTTT.

The chain couples TRBV20-1 to TRBJ1-1; D is perhaps TRBD1 (6 bases). Germline V gene lookup returns CDR1 DFQATT and CDR2 SNEGSKA (reference sequence). The CDR3 has 13 amino acids. Trimming took 2 bases from V and 5 from J, leaving 12 bases between them. CDR3 DNA: TGCAGTGCTAGAAACACCAGGGGTACTGAAGCTTTCTTT. This sequence encodes CSARNTRGTEAFF.

The DNA of the CDR3 is TGTGCCAGCAGCTTAGGACCCGGGCGCAGCTATGGCTACACCTTC. This translates into CASSLGPGRSYGYTF. The rearrangement joins TRBV7-2 to TRBJ1-2; D is unresolved. Trimming removed 1 base from V and 4 bases from J, with 13 bases in between. CDR1 SGHTA and CDR2 FQGNSA come from the germline V gene. The CDR3 consists of 15 residues.

This clonotype was picked up a small number of times. The chain couples TRBV7-2 to TRBJ1-1; D possibly corresponds to TRBD1 (5 bases). Trimming stripped 3 bases from V and 0 bases from J, with 11 bases between. The CDR3 is 15 residues long. Germline lookup yields CDR1 SGHTA and CDR2 FQGNSA. The chain's CDR3 is CASSFGAAMNTEAFF. The CDR3 nucleotides read TGTGCCAGCAGCTTCGGGGCAGCGATGAACACTGAAGCTTTCTTT. The full variable domain, completed using reference TRBV7-2 and TRBJ1-1, is GAGVSQSPSNKVTEKGKDVELRCDPISGHTALYWYRQSLGQGLEFLIYFQGNSAPDKSGLPSDRFSAERTGGSVSTLTIQRTQQEDSAVYLCASSFGAAMNTEAFFGQGTRLTVV.

The chain has TRBV3-1 and TRBJ2-2; 7 positions agree with TRBD2. Germline-derived CDR1 and CDR2 are LGHDT and YNNKEL (reference sequence). CDR3 length equals 15 residues. V gave up 8 bases and J gave up 4 bases; unmatched junction bases: 10. In DNA, the CDR3 is TGTGCCAGCCGGAGGGCTAGCGGCCTCACCGGGGAGCTGTTTTTT. This sequence encodes CASRRASGLTGELFF.

This clonotype was detected a few times. The chain carries TRBV4-3 and TRBJ1-4; D gene unclear. Germline CDR1 is LGHNA and CDR2 is YSLEER. CDR3 length equals 15 residues. With 0 bases removed from V and 10 bases from J, the gap between germline ends came to 15 bases. CDR3 nucleotides: TGCGCCAGCAGCCAAGATCACCAGAGTTCGGGAAAACTGTTTTTT. This gives the protein CASSQDHQSSGKLFF.

V usage is TRBV9 and J usage is TRBJ2-5; possible D gene TRBD1, 5 bases. V was cut by 0 bases and J by 4 bases, with 13 bases left in between. Germline V lookup: CDR1 SGDLS, CDR2 YYNGEE. The CDR3 loop spans 15 amino acids. As DNA, the CDR3 is TGTGCCAGCAGCGTAGGGGGCAGGGTTATAGAGACCCAGTACTTC. Its translation: CASSVGGRVIETQYF.

The genes are TRBV7-2 and TRBJ1-1, with D possibly being TRBD1 (6 bases). Germline loops: CDR1 SGHTA, CDR2 FQGNSA. CDR3 length: 14 residues. V was clipped by 5 bases and J by 10 bases, with 20 bases between them. The CDR3 sequence: CASSGKGDGPGAFF. CDR3 in DNA: TGTGCCAGCAGCGGCAAGGGGGACGGCCCGGGAGCTTTCTTT.